What follows are 32 T cell receptor beta chains derived from one specimen sequenced in a study of blood T cell repertoires in COVID-19. Sequencing used immunoSEQ multiplex PCR; TCRdb keeps in-frame clones, though not all of them. The sample carries 170,000 or so clones, more than 75% recorded once. Sequenced material: PBMCs or T cells enriched from blood (not recorded which). These TCRs come from a woman aged 45-60 years who had recovered from COVID-19.

J is TRBJ2-1 and V is TRBV5-1, with 8 bases fitting TRBD1. The CDR3 has 16 residues. V was pared by 0 bases and J by 7 bases, with 9 bases of the junction left unmatched. In germline, CDR1 is SGHRS, CDR2 YFSETQ. CDR3 amino acids: CASSLVSSGGQNEQFF. The CDR3 DNA sequence: TGCGCCAGCAGCTTGGTCTCGTCAGGGGGCCAGAATGAGCAGTTCTTC. The full variable domain, with the rest looked up from reference TRBV5-1 and TRBJ2-1, is KAGVTQTPRYLIKTRGQQVTLSCSPISGHRSVSWYQQTPGQGLQFLFEYFSETQRNKGNFPGRFSGRQFSNSRSEMNVSTLELGDSALYLCASSLVSSGGQNEQFFGPGTRLTVL.

The chain employs TRBV27 and TRBJ1-2; D is possibly TRBD1 (6 bases). The germline V gene encodes CDR1 MNHEY and CDR2 SMNVEV (reference sequence). The CDR3 is 14 residues long. Trimming pared 4 bases from V and 14 bases from J, leaving 23 bases between. DNA of the CDR3: TGTGCCAGCAGTTCGCCGAGACAGCTTCCAGGGGCAACCTTC. Its protein is CASSSPRQLPGATF.

The V gene is TRBV19, the J gene TRBJ2-7; D is perhaps TRBD1 (6 bases). Trimming left V 3 bases short and J 0 bases short, with 12 bases between. Looked up from germline, CDR1 is LNHDA and CDR2 is SQIVND (reference sequence). The CDR3 has 15 amino acids. CDR3 bases: TGTGCCAGTAGTATCCAGGACAGTAGCTCCTACGAGCAGTACTTC. Translation: CASSIQDSSSYEQYF. Together with reference TRBV19 and TRBJ2-7, the CDR3 gives the full variable domain: DGGITQSPKYLFRKEGQNVTLSCEQNLNHDAMYWYRQDPGQGLRLIYYSQIVNDFQKGDIAEGYSVSREKKESFPLTVTSAQKNPTAFYLCASSIQDSSSYEQYFGPGTRLTVT.

The CDR3 DNA follows: TGTGCCAGCAGCTTATGGGCGGGGGTCGCAGATACGCAGTATTTT. Amino acid sequence: CASSLWAGVADTQYF. The V and J genes are TRBV13 and TRBJ2-3; 7 nucleotides match TRBD2. Per the germline V gene, CDR1 is PRHDT and CDR2 is FYEKMQ (reference sequence). The CDR3 contains 15 residues. With 2 bases clipped from V and 4 bases from J, the junction kept 6 bases outside the gene matches.

The V call is TRBV12-3 or TRBV12-4, the J call TRBJ2-5; D not resolved. This CDR3 spans 13 amino acids. V lost 3 bases and J lost 5, with 10 bases in between. The CDR3 bases are TGTGCCAGCAGTTTCGGTACCCTGGAGACCCAGTACTTC. Amino acids: CASSFGTLETQYF.

V and J are TRBV2 and TRBJ1-5; no clear D. Trimming stripped 2 bases from V and 0 bases from J, with 5 bases between. CDR1 and CDR2 from the germline V gene are SNHLY and FYNNEI. This CDR3 region has 14 residues. CDR3 sequence: CASSERVSNQPQHF. The CDR3 DNA sequence: TGTGCCAGCAGTGAACGGGTTAGCAATCAGCCCCAGCATTTT.

The V and J genes are TRBV2 and TRBJ2-7; no definite D call. Germline CDR1 SNHLY, CDR2 FYNNEI. This CDR3 is built from 11 residues. V lost 3 bases, J lost 4 bases, and 4 bases lay in between. In DNA, the CDR3 is TGTGCCAGCAGTGATCGGTACGAGCAGTACTTC. Protein: CASSDRYEQYF.

This sequence joins TRBV5-4 and TRBJ2-2; D may be TRBD2 (6 bases). The CDR3 consists of 15 residues. From germline, CDR1 is SGHNT and CDR2 YYREEE (reference sequence). V was pared by 0 bases and J by 7 bases, with 13 bases between. Here the CDR3 DNA reads TGTGCCAGCAGCTTGGGGGGCGGGGCGGTCGGGGAGCTGTTTTTT. Residues: CASSLGGGAVGELFF.

This CDR3 is CASSLRTSGGLRGETQYF. CDR3 in DNA: TGTGCCAGCAGCCTACGGACTAGCGGGGGGCTCAGGGGAGAGACCCAGTACTTC. The chain uses TRBV3-1 (or the pseudogene TRBV3-2) and TRBJ2-5; TRBD2 aligns across 14 bases. Germline V gene lookup returns CDR1 LGHDT and CDR2 YNNKEL (reference sequence). The CDR3 sequence is 18 residues long. V dropped 4 bases and J dropped 4; count of bases not matched to a gene: 11.

The V and J genes are TRBV12-3 or TRBV12-4 and TRBJ2-1, with D possibly being TRBD1 (6 bases). CDR3 length equals 12 residues. Trimming stripped 6 bases from V and 9 bases from J, with 12 bases between. CDR3 DNA: TGTGCCAGCAGCTCCCTAGGGGGTGAGCAGTTCTTC. It yields the protein CASSSLGGEQFF.

The chain links TRBV7-3 to TRBJ1-2, with 7 bases matching TRBD1. The CDR3 has 14 amino acids. V shed 3 bases, J shed 7 bases, and the junction held 8 bases outside the gene matches. Germline values: CDR1 SGHTA, CDR2 FQGTGA. CDR3 nucleotide sequence: TGTGCCAGCAGCTTGTATGACAGGGCTGGTGGCTACACCTTC. It is translated as CASSLYDRAGGYTF.

The chain has TRBV7-2 and TRBJ2-6; 7 bases are shared with TRBD2. Germline V gene sequence: CDR1 SGHTA, CDR2 FQGNSA. Unmatched junction bases numbered 4, after V lost 0 bases and J lost 2 bases. This CDR3 has 17 amino acids. The CDR3 sequence: CASSLAGRGPGANVLTF. DNA for the CDR3: TGTGCCAGCAGCTTAGCGGGGAGGGGTCCTGGGGCCAACGTCCTGACTTTC.

This chain uses TRBV6-5 with TRBJ1-4; D gene uncertain. Germline V gene sequence: CDR1 MNHEY, CDR2 SVGAGI. V gave up 6 bases and J gave up 3 bases, with 5 bases separating them. The CDR3 runs to 12 residues. The CDR3 DNA reads as TGTGCCAGCAGAGCGTCTAATGAAAAACTGTTTTTT. This codes for CASRASNEKLFF.

This clone appeared once. The genes are TRBV7-2 and TRBJ2-5, with 9 bases identical to TRBD1. Germline V gives CDR1 SGHTA, CDR2 FQGNSA. J gave up 5 bases and V 5 bases, and 12 bases lay outside the gene matches. The CDR3 loop spans 16 amino acids. The CDR3 here is CASSRAGTGLVETQYF. Here the CDR3 DNA reads TGTGCCAGCAGCCGCGCCGGGACAGGGTTGGTGGAGACCCAGTACTTC.

This clone was picked up one time. This chain uses TRBV9 with TRBJ2-2; no reliable D call. Trimming left V 0 bases short and J 0 bases short, with 18 bases between. The CDR3 covers 19 residues. CDR1 and CDR2 (germline): SGDLS, YYNGEE. The CDR3 region has the DNA TGTGCCAGCAGCGTAGACCCCATTGGGCAGTTCTCGAACACCGGGGAGCTGTTTTTT. Translated, it gives CASSVDPIGQFSNTGELFF.

This clone was seen only a few times. The chain couples TRBV7-9 to TRBJ1-2, with TRBD1 matching over 10 bases. The V gene's germline CDR1 is SEHNR and CDR2 FQNEAQ (reference sequence). CDR3 length: 14 amino acids. V gave up 6 bases and J gave up 12 bases; unmatched junction bases: 13. The CDR3 region is CASSSDRGDGGDTF. CDR3 sequence (DNA): TGTGCCAGCAGTTCGGACAGGGGGGATGGTGGGGACACCTTC.

This rearrangement joins TRBV7-2 to TRBJ1-1; possible D gene TRBD1, 6 bases. Germline V gives CDR1 SGHTA, CDR2 FQGNSA. This CDR3 region has 13 residues. Trimming removed 2 bases at V and 8 bases at J, with 12 bases between. The CDR3 bases are TGTGCCAGCAGCTTAATAGGTGGGGGCGAAGCTTTCTTT. It specifies CASSLIGGGEAFF.

V is TRBV27 and J is TRBJ2-6; 7 nucleotides agree with TRBD2. V gave up 6 bases and J gave up 1 base; unmatched junction bases: 12. Per the germline V gene, CDR1 is MNHEY and CDR2 is SMNVEV (reference sequence). This CDR3 region has 18 residues. The CDR3 bases are TGTGCCAGCAGCTCCGGGGAGGGGCGCGGGTCTGGGGCCAACGTCCTGACTTTC. Amino acid sequence: CASSSGEGRGSGANVLTF.

This rearrangement joins TRBV6-2 or TRBV6-3 to TRBJ2-5; 13 nucleotides match TRBD2. CDR1 MNHEY and CDR2 SVGEGT come from the germline V gene. Trimming at V came to 2 bases and at J to 1 base, leaving 4 bases not matched to a gene. CDR3 length: 17 residues. The CDR3 region is CASSYGGLAGFQETQYF. CDR3 bases: TGTGCCAGCAGTTACGGGGGACTAGCGGGGTTCCAAGAGACCCAGTACTTC.

CDR3 sequence reads: CSASLPLENLQFF. CDR3 in DNA: TGCAGTGCTAGTTTACCTCTAGAGAACCTGCAGTTCTTC. This rearrangement joins TRBV20-1 to TRBJ2-1; unclear D gene. Trimming left V 3 bases short and J 12 bases short, with 18 bases between. The germline V gene has CDR1 DFQATT and CDR2 SNEGSKA (reference sequence). The CDR3 has 13 residues.

The chain carries TRBV7-2 and TRBJ1-6; D is unresolved. Looked up from germline, CDR1 is SGHTA and CDR2 is FQGNSA. The CDR3 has 14 amino acids. The V end was cut by 7 bases, the J end by 4 bases, with 11 bases between. Here the CDR3 DNA reads TGTGCCAGCACCCTCGCGGCTTATAATTCACCCCTCCACTTT. Its translation is CASTLAAYNSPLHF.

V is TRBV7-6 and J is TRBJ1-5; D may be TRBD1 (5 bases). The CDR3 runs 16 residues. Between the trimmed V and J ends, which lost 4 bases and 0 bases, there was a span of 13 bases. Looked up from germline, CDR1 is SGHVS and CDR2 is FNYEAQ. The CDR3 DNA is TGTGCCAGCAGCTCCTACGACAGACTTAGCAATCAGCCCCAGCATTTT. Translation gives CASSSYDRLSNQPQHF.

This rearrangement joins TRBV5-5 to TRBJ2-5, with D uncertain. The length of the CDR3 is 12 residues. The germline V gene encodes CDR1 SGHKS and CDR2 YYEKEE (reference sequence). The V gene lost 2 bases and the J gene lost 5 bases, with 7 bases spanning the gap. CDR3 sequence (DNA): TGTGCCAGCAGCTTTACCAGGGAGACCCAGTACTTC. It yields the protein CASSFTRETQYF.

The CDR3, as DNA: TGTGCCAGCAGCTTAGTTATTGGCGGGCGGGATTCACCCCTCCACTTT. This translates into CASSLVIGGRDSPLHF. This chain connects TRBV7-2 to TRBJ1-6; D remains unclear. Germline lookup yields CDR1 SGHTA and CDR2 FQGNSA. V lost 1 base and J lost 8, with 15 bases in between. The CDR3 sequence is 16 residues long.

The V call is TRBV4-3, the J call TRBJ2-1; 9 bases are a match to TRBD2. CDR3 size: 16 residues. Unmatched junction bases numbered 3, after V lost 1 base and J lost 2 bases. Germline CDR1 reads LGHNA; CDR2 reads YSLEER. Here the CDR3 DNA reads TGCGCCAGCAGCCAAGTATTAGCGGGGGCCTACAATGAGCAGTTCTTC. It encodes CASSQVLAGAYNEQFF.

The chain employs TRBV6-5 and TRBJ1-5; D remains ambiguous. This CDR3 is 15 amino acids long. The ends were cut back, 0 bases at V and 5 bases at J, with 11 bases in the middle. Germline V CDR1 and CDR2: MNHEY, SVGAGI. The CDR3 DNA follows: TGTGCCAGCAGTTACTCGAGGGCCGGCGATCAGCCCCAGCATTTT. It codes for CASSYSRAGDQPQHF.

This chain connects TRBV11-3 to TRBJ2-5; TRBD1 is a possible D gene (6 bases). V was shortened by 6 bases and J by 3 bases, with 14 bases between the two germline ends. CDR1 and CDR2 (germline): SGHNT, YENEEA. The CDR3 has 14 residues. The CDR3: CASRLRDKEETQYF. The CDR3 bases are TGTGCCAGCAGACTCCGGGACAAAGAAGAGACCCAGTACTTC.

The chain combines TRBV18 with TRBJ2-2; 10 nucleotides line up with TRBD1. The J segment lost 0 bases and the V segment lost 0 bases, leaving 16 bases of the junction unmatched. CDR1 and CDR2 (germline): KGHSH, LQKENI. CDR3 size: 22 residues. The CDR3 loop is CASSPPANRTGGNFANTGELFF. CDR3 in DNA: TGTGCCAGCTCACCACCGGCCAACCGGACAGGGGGGAACTTCGCGAACACCGGGGAGCTGTTTTTT.

The CDR3 DNA reads as TGTGCCAGCTCACCTCTCCCATGGCCGGGACTAGAGGAAGGTGAGCAGTTCTTC. Translating it yields CASSPLPWPGLEEGEQFF. V usage is TRBV18 and J usage is TRBJ2-1, with TRBD2 identical over 8 bases. V lost 3 bases and J lost 9; bases outside the gene matches: 19. This CDR3 is 18 amino acids long. Germline assignment: CDR1 KGHSH and CDR2 LQKENI.

The chain combines TRBV12-3 or TRBV12-4 with TRBJ1-5; D not resolved. This CDR3 is 13 amino acids long. With 4 bases removed from V and 3 bases from J, the gap between germline ends came to 7 bases. CDR3 nucleotide sequence: TGTGCCAGCAGTTACGGGGTCAATCAGCCCCAGCATTTT. Residues: CASSYGVNQPQHF.

The J gene is TRBJ1-2, the V gene TRBV7-2; the match to TRBD1 covers 7 bases. Germline-derived CDR1 and CDR2 are SGHTA and FQGNSA. The ends lost 0 bases at V and 0 bases at J; junction bases unmatched: 4. The CDR3 consists of 16 residues. Here the CDR3 reads CASSLAGQQANYGYTF. The CDR3 DNA reads TGTGCCAGCAGCTTAGCGGGACAGCAAGCTAACTATGGCTACACCTTC.

The CDR3 region has the DNA TGTGCCAGCAGCTTAGCCCAAGCGGGGGCCCACAATGAGCAGTTCTTC. Its translation: CASSLAQAGAHNEQFF. J is TRBJ2-1 and V is TRBV11-3; 8 bases are a match to TRBD2. This CDR3 is built from 16 residues. Germline loops: CDR1 SGHNT, CDR2 YENEEA. Losses at the gene ends were 1 base for V and 5 bases for J; bases not matched to a gene: 7. Full variable domain (remainder filled in from reference TRBV11-3 and TRBJ2-1): EAGVVQSPRYKIIEKKQPVAFWCNPISGHNTLYWYLQNLGQGPELLIRYENEEAVDDSQLPKDRFSAERLKGVDSTLKIQPAELGDSAVYLCASSLAQAGAHNEQFFGPGTRLTVL.